The 21 T cell receptor beta chains reported below all come from one sample, sequenced in a study of T cell repertoires in aging, cancer and after chemotherapy. TCR beta rearrangements were amplified from peripheral blood genomic DNA. Multiplex touch-down PCR with TRB-A/B primers amplified rearranged V-D-J TRB sequences. In TCRdb, the multiplex PCR reads were re-called with MiXCR into one record per CDR3 protein. This table has 2,000 to 3,000 distinct CDR3 sequences, about 25% appearing once. The source material was blood. These TCRs come from a human donor with a solid tumor.

The table lists this clonotype with a few counts. This chain joins TRBV6-1 and TRBJ2-7, with D perhaps being TRBD1 or TRBD2 (5 bases each). The CDR3 consists of 14 residues. V lost 6 bases and J 2 bases, leaving 14 bases between the germline ends. The germline gives CDR1 MNHNS, CDR2 SASEGT. DNA of the CDR3: TGTGCCAGCAGCCGGGACGGTGGCCCCTACGAGCAGTACTTC. It translates to CASSRDGGPYEQYF.

The chain recombines TRBV6-2 or TRBV6-3 with TRBJ2-3; 9 bases line up with TRBD2. The J segment lost 6 bases and the V segment lost 1 base, leaving 5 bases of the junction unmatched. The CDR3 spans 15 residues. CDR1 and CDR2 (germline): MNHEY, SVGEGT. Here the CDR3 reads CASSYLAGDVDTQYF. The CDR3 nucleotides are TGTGCCAGCAGTTACTTAGCGGGAGACGTGGATACGCAGTATTTT.

The chain employs TRBV20-1 and TRBJ2-7; 11 bases are a match to TRBD1. The V gene's germline CDR1 is DFQATT and CDR2 SNEGSKA (reference sequence). The CDR3 sequence is 13 residues long. V was pared by 6 bases and J by 2 bases, with 3 bases of the junction left unmatched. In DNA form, the CDR3 reads TGCAGTGCAGAGGGACAGGGGGCCTACGAGCAGTACTTC. It encodes CSAEGQGAYEQYF.

This clonotype was detected a few times. V gene TRBV7-3 combines with J gene TRBJ2-1, with 8 bases aligning to TRBD2. This CDR3 region has 20 residues. Trimming at V came to 5 bases and at J to 3 bases, leaving 21 bases not matched to a gene. The germline V gene has CDR1 SGHTA and CDR2 FQGTGA. The CDR3 nucleotides are TGTGCCAGCAGCCCGCGGGGGGATAGCAGCGTGGCGGGGGGCTACAATGAGCAGTTCTTC. This gives the protein CASSPRGDSSVAGGYNEQFF.

In this sample, this clonotype turned up a few times. The chain uses TRBV7-6 and TRBJ2-7, with D unclear. This CDR3 comprises 14 residues. CDR1 is SGHVS and CDR2 is FNYEAQ in the germline V gene. V lost 0 bases to trimming and J lost 2 bases, with 8 bases between them. CDR3 coding DNA: TGTGCCAGCAGCTTAGCCCTCGAGGCCTACGAGCAGTACTTC. As protein: CASSLALEAYEQYF.

The chain links TRBV19 to TRBJ2-1; TRBD1 agrees at 8 bases. The CDR3 has 15 residues. Per the germline V gene, CDR1 is LNHDA and CDR2 is SQIVND (reference sequence). After removal of 6 bases from V and 5 bases from J, the junction contained 9 bases not matched to a gene. CDR3 nucleotide sequence: TGTGCCAGTAGCTCACAGGGGGGAGGTAACAATGAGCAGTTCTTC. It yields the protein CASSSQGGGNNEQFF.

In this sample, this clonotype is medium-sized. The CDR3 nucleotides read TGTGCCAGCAGCTTTGGGGGACTTAACACTGAAGCTTTCTTT. Amino acids: CASSFGGLNTEAFF. The rearrangement uses TRBV7-6 and TRBJ1-1; possibly TRBD1 for D (5 bases). The CDR3 covers 14 residues. Germline values: CDR1 SGHVS, CDR2 FNYEAQ. Trimming stripped 3 bases from V and 2 bases from J, with 10 bases between.

This rearrangement joins TRBV10-1 to TRBJ2-7, with 7 bases identical to TRBD1. The length of the CDR3 is 14 residues. CDR1 is WNHNN, CDR2 SYGVQD, per germline (reference sequence). J was trimmed by 0 bases and V by 6 bases; bases with no gene match: 5. The CDR3 spells CASSETGISYEQYF. CDR3 DNA sequence: TGCGCCAGCAGCGAGACAGGGATCTCCTACGAGCAGTACTTC.

About this clonotype: A much larger clone lies one base from this, so it may be a read error. The chain carries TRBV6-5 and TRBJ2-1, with 8 bases matching TRBD2. V lost 0 bases, J lost 9 bases, and 4 bases stayed unmatched. The CDR3 loop spans 14 amino acids. Germline values: CDR1 MNHEY, CDR2 SVGAGI. CDR3 sequence reads: CASSYSSGEVEQFF. DNA of the CDR3: TGTGCCAGCAGTTACTCTAGCGGGGAAGTTGAGCAGTTCTTC.

This clonotype was detected a few times. The V gene is TRBV5-6, the J gene TRBJ1-6, with TRBD1 matching over 9 bases. The germline V gene encodes CDR1 SGHDT and CDR2 YYEEEE. With V trimmed by 4 bases and J by 6 bases, 5 bases remained unmatched. CDR3 length: 15 residues. This CDR3 is CASSVTGGINSPLHF. DNA for the CDR3: TGTGCCAGCAGCGTTACAGGGGGCATTAATTCACCCCTCCACTTT.

V is TRBV18 and J is TRBJ1-5; maybe TRBD1 (6 bases). CDR1 and CDR2 (germline): KGHSH, LQKENI. The CDR3 runs to 18 residues. The germline V and J ends were trimmed by 4 bases and 0 bases, with 19 bases remaining between them. The CDR3 region has the DNA TGTGCCAGCTCACTCGTGGGAATACAGGGTTATAGCAATCAGCCCCAGCATTTT. It translates to CASSLVGIQGYSNQPQHF.

This clonotype was counted only a few times. The CDR3 DNA follows: TGCAGTGCTAGACAGGGCGGAGAGACCCAGTACTTC. It specifies CSARQGGETQYF. The J gene is TRBJ2-5, the V gene TRBV20-1; maybe TRBD1 (5 bases). Per the germline V gene, CDR1 is DFQATT and CDR2 is SNEGSKA (reference sequence). The ends were cut back, 2 bases at V and 4 bases at J, with 8 bases in the middle. CDR3 length equals 12 residues.

V gene TRBV7-2 combines with J gene TRBJ1-4, with 9 bases matching TRBD1. CDR1 is SGHTA and CDR2 is FQGNSA in the germline V gene. The CDR3 is 15 amino acids. Trimming removed 5 bases from V and 6 bases from J; junction bases left unmatched: 7. DNA of the CDR3: TGTGCCAGCAGCGAGCCGGGACAGGGAGATGAAAAACTGTTTTTT. It specifies CASSEPGQGDEKLFF.

Only a few counts were recorded for this clonotype. This sequence joins TRBV6-2 or TRBV6-3 and TRBJ2-7; D not resolved. CDR1 and CDR2 (germline): MNHEY, SVGEGT. V was cut by 0 bases and J by 5 bases, with 11 bases left in between. The CDR3 runs to 14 residues. The DNA of the CDR3 is TGTGCCAGCAGTTACTCAGGTGGGGTAGACGAGCAGTACTTC. As protein: CASSYSGGVDEQYF.

This chain joins TRBV20-1 and TRBJ2-1, with 9 bases fitting TRBD2. V lost 1 base and J lost 8; bases outside the gene matches: 12. The germline V gene encodes CDR1 DFQATT and CDR2 SNEGSKA (reference sequence). This CDR3 has 16 residues. The CDR3 nucleotides read TGCAGTGCTAGAGTGAGCGGCGGGAGGGGAAAGGATGAGCAGTTCTTC. This encodes CSARVSGGRGKDEQFF.

The rearrangement links TRBV12-3 or TRBV12-4 to TRBJ2-2; D could derive from TRBD1 or TRBD2 (5 bases each). V lost 1 base and J 7 bases, leaving 7 bases between the germline ends. This CDR3 is 13 amino acids long. CDR3 nucleotide sequence: TGTGCCAGCAGTTTAGTGGGGGTCGGGGAGCTGTTTTTT. Its translation is CASSLVGVGELFF.

This clonotype is classed as large (0.1 to 1%). The chain joins TRBV29-1 to TRBJ2-7; 7 bases are shared with TRBD2. Trimming removed 4 bases from V and 2 bases from J; junction bases left unmatched: 2. In germline, CDR1 is SQVTM, CDR2 ANQGSEA. This CDR3 is built from 12 residues. For the CDR3, the DNA is TGCAGCGTTGGCGGGGGTCCCTACGAGCAGTACTTC. As protein: CSVGGGPYEQYF.

This clonotype was observed a handful of times. The CDR3 bases are TGCGCCAGCAGCGACCTGGGGACCCAGTACTTC. It encodes CASSDLGTQYF. The gene calls are TRBV5-1 and TRBJ2-5; D remains unclear. The V gene lost 4 bases and the J gene lost 7 bases, with 8 bases spanning the gap. This CDR3 region has 11 residues. Germline CDR1 SGHRS, CDR2 YFSETQ.

This clonotype rates as large. The chain couples TRBV29-1 to TRBJ1-2; unclear D gene. The germline V and J ends were trimmed by 0 bases and 6 bases, with 14 bases remaining between them. Germline CDR1 is SQVTM and CDR2 is ANQGSEA. The CDR3 totals 14 residues. The CDR3: CSVEERPNLDGYTF. In nucleotides, the CDR3 is TGCAGCGTTGAAGAAAGGCCAAACTTGGATGGCTACACCTTC. Full variable domain (rest looked up from reference TRBV29-1 and TRBJ1-2): SAVISQKPSRDICQRGTSLTIQCQVDSQVTMMFWYRQQPGQSLTLIATANQGSEATYESGFVIDKFPISRPNLTFSTLTVSNMSPEDSSIYLCSVEERPNLDGYTFGSGTRLTVV.

The chain has TRBV5-1 and TRBJ1-1; 7 bases are shared with TRBD1. Germline V lookup: CDR1 SGHRS, CDR2 YFSETQ. The ends lost 5 bases at V and 6 bases at J; junction bases unmatched: 13. The length of the CDR3 is 15 residues. The CDR3 protein is CASRPTDRVFSEAFF. The CDR3 DNA reads TGCGCCAGCAGACCCACTGACAGGGTCTTCTCTGAAGCTTTCTTT.

This clonotype was seen only a few times. The chain joins TRBV27 to TRBJ2-2; either TRBD1 or TRBD2 may supply D (5 bases each). The CDR3 loop spans 13 amino acids. The V end lost 5 bases, the J end lost 8 bases, and 12 bases lay between the germline ends. Germline V lookup: CDR1 MNHEY, CDR2 SMNVEV (reference sequence). CDR3 in amino acids: CASSQDWGGELFF. The CDR3 DNA sequence: TGTGCCAGCAGTCAGGACTGGGGGGGGGAGCTGTTTTTT.